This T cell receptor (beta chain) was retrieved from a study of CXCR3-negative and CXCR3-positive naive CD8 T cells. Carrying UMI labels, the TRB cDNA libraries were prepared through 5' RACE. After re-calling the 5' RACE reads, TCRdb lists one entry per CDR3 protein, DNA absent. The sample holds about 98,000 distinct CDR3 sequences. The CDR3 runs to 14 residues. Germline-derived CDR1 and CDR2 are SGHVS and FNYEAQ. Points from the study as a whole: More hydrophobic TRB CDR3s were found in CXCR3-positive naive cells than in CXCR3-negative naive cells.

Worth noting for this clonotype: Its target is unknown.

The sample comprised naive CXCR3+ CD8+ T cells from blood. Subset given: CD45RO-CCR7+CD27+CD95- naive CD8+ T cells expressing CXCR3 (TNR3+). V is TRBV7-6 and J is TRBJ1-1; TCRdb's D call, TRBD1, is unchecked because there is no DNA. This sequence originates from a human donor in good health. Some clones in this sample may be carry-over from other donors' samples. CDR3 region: CASSLTGMNTEAFF.